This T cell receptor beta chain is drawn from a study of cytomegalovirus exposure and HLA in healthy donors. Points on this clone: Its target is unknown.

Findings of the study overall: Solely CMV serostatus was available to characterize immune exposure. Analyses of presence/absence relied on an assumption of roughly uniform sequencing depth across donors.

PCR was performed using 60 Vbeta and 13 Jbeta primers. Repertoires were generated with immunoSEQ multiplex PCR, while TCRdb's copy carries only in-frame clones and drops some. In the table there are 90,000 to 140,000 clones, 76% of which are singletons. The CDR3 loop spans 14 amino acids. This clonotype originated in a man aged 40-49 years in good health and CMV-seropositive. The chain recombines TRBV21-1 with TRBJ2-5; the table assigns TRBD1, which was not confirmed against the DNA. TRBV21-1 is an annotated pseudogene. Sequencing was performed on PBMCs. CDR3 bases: TGTGCCAGCAGCTACGGGGACAGGAAAGAGACCCAGTACTTC. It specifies CASSYGDRKETQYF.